This T cell receptor beta chain was observed in a study of tissue T cells after allogeneic stem cell transplantation. Points on this clone: As yet, its antigen is unknown.

Autopsy tissues spanned esophagus to rectum, liver, skin, and lymphoid organs including spleen. CDR3 sequences, V/J genes, frequencies and template counts came from survey-depth TCRbeta sequencing. TCRdb keeps only in-frame clones here, not all; method: immunoSEQ multiplex PCR. Of about 5,100 clones listed, about 72% were seen once; the top ten hold about 7.7%. Study findings and constraints: Blood and spleen captured only part of the tissue TCR repertoire.

Trimming pared 5 bases from V and 0 bases from J, leaving 14 bases between. The length of the CDR3 is 15 residues. The germline V gene has CDR1 SGHRS and CDR2 YFSETQ. This sequence joins TRBV5-1 and TRBJ1-1, with D uncertain. The source of this sequence is a female donor older than 55 with lung cancer. Sequencing used tissue from the colon, obtained at autopsy. The CDR3 spells CASSRIGPMNTEAFF. CDR3 DNA sequence: TGCGCCAGCAGTCGAATTGGACCCATGAACACTGAAGCTTTCTTT. Full variable domain (missing parts from reference TRBV5-1 and TRBJ1-1): KAGVTQTPRYLIKTRGQQVTLSCSPISGHRSVSWYQQTPGQGLQFLFEYFSETQRNKGNFPGRFSGRQFSNSRSEMNVSTLELGDSALYLCASSRIGPMNTEAFFGQGTRLTVV.